Sequencing of this TCR beta chain was carried out in a study of PD-L1 blockade in urothelial cancer. Overall study context: Blood was evaluated 3 weeks (second dose) and 6 weeks after therapy began. Per blood sample, T cells had a median of around 140,000.

Locally advanced or metastatic urothelial carcinoma was diagnosed in the patients. The data were produced by immunoSEQ multiplex PCR, yet TCRdb's version contains in-frame clones alone and is incomplete. The profile shows approximately 110,000 clones, under 85% of them singletons. This receptor was obtained from a man aged 45-65 years with urothelial cancer. Source: PBMCs, taken around atezolizumab (anti-PD-L1) treatment.

The chain's CDR3 is CASSSLAKTDTQYF. CDR3 coding DNA: TGCGCCAGCAGCTCCTTAGCCAAGACAGATACGCAGTATTTT. The chain links TRBV5-1 to TRBJ2-3; D not resolved. Germline values: CDR1 SGHRS, CDR2 YFSETQ. This CDR3 contains 14 residues. V lost 3 bases and J 3 bases, leaving 11 bases between the germline ends.